A single sample is the source of the 32 T cell receptor beta chains below, sequenced in a study of cytomegalovirus exposure and HLA in healthy donors. Primers for the PCR totalled 60 Vbeta and 13 Jbeta. TCRdb keeps only in-frame clones here, not all; method: immunoSEQ multiplex PCR. Of more than 110,000 clones in the sample, almost 85% are singletons; the top ten hold about 1.5%. Sequenced sample: PBMCs. These receptors were collected from a man aged 30 to 39 in good health and CMV-seropositive.

CDR3 sequence reads: CAWSGQGAEEAFF. The CDR3 DNA sequence: TGTGCCTGGAGTGGCCAGGGGGCGGAAGAAGCTTTCTTT. The rearrangement links TRBV30 to TRBJ1-1; TRBD1 agrees at 8 bases. Trimming at V came to 1 base and at J to 8 bases, leaving 6 bases not matched to a gene. CDR1 is GTSNPN, CDR2 SVGIG, per germline (reference sequence). This CDR3 has 13 amino acids.

V is TRBV28 and J is TRBJ2-2; 7 positions match TRBD2. This CDR3 has 14 residues. The germline gives CDR1 MDHEN, CDR2 SYDVKM. V dropped 6 bases and J dropped 7; count of bases not matched to a gene: 8. CDR3 in amino acids: CASRRLAEVGELFF. The CDR3 DNA reads TGTGCCAGCAGACGACTAGCTGAAGTCGGGGAGCTGTTTTTT.

Here the CDR3 DNA reads TGCAGCCCTTTTCTTTATGGGGGGAGCCAAGAGACCCAGTACTTC. Translated: CSPFLYGGSQETQYF. The chain is built from TRBV29-1 and TRBJ2-5, with a weak D call TRBD2 (6 bases). V lost 8 bases to trimming and J lost 1 base, with 20 bases between them. CDR3 size: 15 residues. Germline CDR1 and CDR2: SQVTM and ANQGSEA.

V is TRBV28 and J is TRBJ1-4; 12 bases line up with TRBD1. V lost 6 bases to trimming and J lost 8 bases; unmatched junction nucleotides: 16. The CDR3 is 18 amino acids. Germline CDR1 reads MDHEN; CDR2 reads SYDVKM. CDR3 in amino acids: CASSPVPGQGARPEKLFF. In nucleotides, the CDR3 is TGTGCCAGCAGCCCAGTCCCGGGACAGGGGGCGCGCCCAGAAAAACTGTTTTTT.

The chain recombines TRBV28 with TRBJ2-3, with a tentative D call TRBD2 (6 bases). Germline V gene lookup returns CDR1 MDHEN and CDR2 SYDVKM. The ends were cut back, 7 bases at V and 3 bases at J, with 17 bases in the middle. This CDR3 is 15 amino acids long. CDR3 DNA: TGTGCCAGCATCCGATACAGCGGGCGGACAGATACGCAGTATTTT. Protein: CASIRYSGRTDTQYF.

The chain joins TRBV7-2 to TRBJ2-5; the D gene is possibly TRBD2 (7 bases). The CDR3 spans 14 residues. Germline V gene data show CDR1 as SGHTA and CDR2 as FQGNSA. Trimming took off 6 bases at V and 4 bases at J, with 15 bases between the two ends. CDR3 in amino acids: CASRGGPGGETQYF. In DNA, the CDR3 is TGTGCCAGCAGGGGGGGGCCGGGGGGAGAGACCCAGTACTTC.

In DNA, the CDR3 is TGTGCCAGCAGGGACATGACACGTCAAGAGACCCAGTACTTC. Protein: CASRDMTRQETQYF. The chain uses TRBV2 and TRBJ2-5; D might be TRBD1 (5 bases). The germline V gene has CDR1 SNHLY and CDR2 FYNNEI. The CDR3 is 14 amino acids. Deletions cut 6 bases from V and 2 bases from J, with 13 bases between.

The genes are TRBV7-2 and TRBJ2-3; 8 nucleotides line up with TRBD2. Looked up from germline, CDR1 is SGHTA and CDR2 is FQGNSA. The CDR3 contains 16 residues. V was pared by 1 base and J by 4 bases, with 7 bases of the junction left unmatched. The CDR3, as DNA: TGTGCCAGCAGCTTAGACCCCGGGGGGGTCTCAGATACGCAGTATTTT. Translated: CASSLDPGGVSDTQYF.

This rearrangement joins TRBV19 to TRBJ2-5; 16 positions agree with TRBD2. CDR1 and CDR2 (germline): LNHDA, SQIVND (reference sequence). The CDR3 has 17 amino acids. V shed 5 bases, J shed 4 bases, and the junction held 7 bases outside the gene matches. CDR3 DNA: TGTGCCAGTAGTCCCGGGACTAGCGGGAGGGCCGTAGAGACCCAGTACTTC. It encodes CASSPGTSGRAVETQYF.

The rearrangement links TRBV27 to TRBJ2-7, with 9 positions matching TRBD1. Germline V gives CDR1 MNHEY, CDR2 SMNVEV (reference sequence). V gave up 0 bases and J gave up 2 bases; unmatched junction bases: 5. The CDR3 length is 16 residues. The CDR3 loop is CASSLSRTGDPYEQYF. CDR3 sequence (DNA): TGTGCCAGCAGTTTATCGCGGACAGGGGACCCCTACGAGCAGTACTTC.

V usage is TRBV6-1 and J usage is TRBJ1-2, with a weak D call TRBD1 (6 bases). The CDR3 is made up of 16 amino acids. Trimming cost V 4 bases and J 3 bases, with 18 bases left between them. Germline lookup yields CDR1 MNHNS and CDR2 SASEGT. In nucleotides, the CDR3 is TGTGCCAGCAGTGGACCCATGACAGGATCCTACTATGGCTACACCTTC. Residues: CASSGPMTGSYYGYTF.

This clone occurred a few times. The rearrangement uses TRBV2 and TRBJ2-7, with a tentative D call TRBD1 (5 bases). The CDR3 spans 11 residues. Looked up from germline, CDR1 is SNHLY and CDR2 is FYNNEI. V was clipped by 9 bases and J by 4 bases, with 10 bases between them. CDR3 sequence (DNA): TGTGCCAGTGGCAGGGAATACGAGCAGTACTTC. Its translation is CASGREYEQYF.

This chain links TRBV11-3 with TRBJ2-3, with D unresolved. The CDR3 runs to 17 residues. Looked up from germline, CDR1 is SGHNT and CDR2 is YENEEA. With 1 base removed from V and 0 bases from J, the gap between germline ends came to 14 bases. This CDR3 reads CASSLGGTQASTDTQYF. CDR3 coding DNA: TGTGCCAGCAGCTTAGGAGGCACACAAGCTAGCACAGATACGCAGTATTTT.

The V gene is TRBV28, the J gene TRBJ1-2; 8 bases map to TRBD1. CDR1 and CDR2 from the germline V gene are MDHEN and SYDVKM. The CDR3 sequence is 16 residues long. V lost 5 bases and J lost 1; bases outside the gene matches: 9. In nucleotides, the CDR3 is TGTGCCAGCAGTGGGAAGGACAGGGAATATAACTATGGCTACACCTTC. Translating it yields CASSGKDREYNYGYTF.

This chain joins TRBV7-9 and TRBJ2-5, with TRBD2 identical over 10 bases. The CDR3 is 16 residues long. From germline, CDR1 is SEHNR and CDR2 FQNEAQ (reference sequence). V lost 5 bases and J lost 4; bases outside the gene matches: 10. In nucleotides, the CDR3 is TGTGCCAGCAGCCCGGCTCTAGCGGGGGCAGGAGAGACCCAGTACTTC. Translated: CASSPALAGAGETQYF.

The genes are TRBV7-3 and TRBJ1-1; TRBD1 is a possible D gene (6 bases). Germline CDR1 SGHTA, CDR2 FQGTGA. The CDR3 loop spans 16 amino acids. The V gene lost 1 base and the J gene lost 3 bases, with 15 bases spanning the gap. This CDR3 is CASSLRWGGGDTEAFF. The CDR3 DNA sequence: TGTGCCAGCAGCTTAAGGTGGGGAGGGGGGGACACTGAAGCTTTCTTT.

The chain combines TRBV19 with TRBJ1-3; 7 bases line up with TRBD1. Germline CDR1 LNHDA, CDR2 SQIVND (reference sequence). The trim removed 5 bases at V and 2 bases at J, leaving 6 bases unmatched. The CDR3 is 15 residues long. The CDR3 coding sequence is TGTGCCAGTAGTCCGACGACAGGGACTGGAAACACCATATATTTT. The encoded protein is CASSPTTGTGNTIYF.

This rearrangement joins TRBV5-6 to TRBJ2-7; 9 bases align to TRBD1. The CDR3 extends over 16 amino acids. Germline CDR1 reads SGHDT; CDR2 reads YYEEEE. V lost 4 bases and J lost 5; bases outside the gene matches: 13. CDR3 sequence reads: CASSEGPIQGADEQYF. In nucleotides, the CDR3 is TGTGCCAGCAGCGAGGGTCCTATACAGGGGGCGGACGAGCAGTACTTC.

This chain joins TRBV19 and TRBJ2-7, with D tentatively TRBD2 (5 bases). The V end was cut by 9 bases, the J end by 3 bases, with 18 bases between. Germline V gives CDR1 LNHDA, CDR2 SQIVND (reference sequence). CDR3 length equals 14 residues. The CDR3 sequence: CASGLGMGNYEQYF. The CDR3, as DNA: TGTGCCAGCGGCCTCGGGATGGGGAACTACGAGCAGTACTTC.

In this sample, this clone turned up once. The junction departs from the called germline gene at one end, perhaps through a read error. The J gene is TRBJ1-2, the V gene TRBV7-9; 8 nucleotides line up with TRBD1. CDR1 and CDR2 from the germline V gene are SEHNR and FQNEAQ (reference sequence). This CDR3 comprises 16 residues. The CDR3 DNA reads TGTTCCAGCAGCTTAGGGGCAGGGGGCGGAACTTATGGCTACACCTTC. Residues: CSSSLGAGGGTYGYTF.

The genes are TRBV5-8 and TRBJ2-1; TRBD1 matches 7 bases. The V gene's germline CDR1 is SGHTS and CDR2 YDEGEE. CDR3 length: 14 amino acids. V lost 2 bases and J lost 7; bases outside the gene matches: 6. The CDR3 DNA reads as TGTGCCAGCAGCTTAGGAAACAGGGGTAATGAGCAGTTCTTC. Encoded protein: CASSLGNRGNEQFF.

V usage is TRBV7-3 and J usage is TRBJ2-1; the match to TRBD2 covers 8 bases. This CDR3 region has 15 residues. Germline V gene sequence: CDR1 SGHTA, CDR2 FQGTGA. V lost 5 bases and J lost 7; bases outside the gene matches: 10. CDR3 nucleotide sequence: TGTGCCAGCAGCCAAGAGCGGGGGAGAAGGAATGAGCAGTTCTTC. Translating it yields CASSQERGRRNEQFF.

The table lists this clone with a count of one. V is TRBV18 and J is TRBJ2-5; 14 bases are a match to TRBD2. V was clipped by 3 bases and J by 4 bases; unmatched bases: 13. Germline CDR1 reads KGHSH; CDR2 reads LQKENI. This CDR3 spans 19 amino acids. The CDR3 DNA follows: TGTGCCAGCTCACCTTGGACTAGCGGGGGGCAGGACGTAATAGAGACCCAGTACTTC. This translates into CASSPWTSGGQDVIETQYF.

The chain is built from TRBV5-1 and TRBJ2-3; 9 nucleotides match TRBD1. Trimming at V came to 5 bases and at J to 0 bases, leaving 4 bases not matched to a gene. The CDR3 covers 15 residues. Germline CDR1 SGHRS, CDR2 YFSETQ. The DNA for the CDR3 is TGCGCCAGCAGAACCGGGACAGGGAGCACAGATACGCAGTATTTT. Protein sequence: CASRTGTGSTDTQYF.

The CDR3 is CASSQPSGRAGAETQYF. The CDR3 nucleotides read TGTGCCAGCAGCCAACCTAGCGGGAGGGCCGGAGCAGAGACCCAGTACTTC. The chain recombines TRBV4-2 with TRBJ2-5, with 12 bases matching TRBD2. With V trimmed by 2 bases and J by 4 bases, 8 bases remained unmatched. CDR3 length: 17 residues. Germline V gene sequence: CDR1 LGHNA, CDR2 YNFKEQ.

This clone was observed a few times. The rearrangement links TRBV5-6 to TRBJ1-1; no firm D call. Germline V gives CDR1 SGHDT, CDR2 YYEEEE. V lost 4 bases, J lost 0 bases, and 7 bases lay in between. The CDR3 runs 13 residues. The DNA of the CDR3 is TGTGCCAGCAGCCCAGTTCTGAACACTGAAGCTTTCTTT. This sequence encodes CASSPVLNTEAFF.

V and J are TRBV28 and TRBJ1-2; D call uncertain. The CDR3 is 12 residues long. V was shortened by 2 bases and J by 3 bases, with 4 bases between the two germline ends. Germline-derived CDR1 and CDR2 are MDHEN and SYDVKM. The CDR3 DNA reads TGTGCCAGCAGTTTACCGGACTATGGCTACACCTTC. This encodes CASSLPDYGYTF.

The chain is built from TRBV10-3 and TRBJ2-1; 13 nucleotides line up with TRBD2. V shed 9 bases and J 7 bases; nucleotides not matched to a gene: 3. CDR1 and CDR2 (germline): ENHRY, SYGVKD. CDR3 length equals 13 residues. The CDR3 bases are TGTGCCATTACTAGCGGGGGGGCGAATGAGCAGTTCTTC. Translating it yields CAITSGGANEQFF.

The CDR3 sequence: CSVGDMRSSGEQYF. The CDR3 DNA is TGCAGCGTTGGGGATATGCGGAGCAGCGGCGAGCAGTACTTC. This chain connects TRBV29-1 to TRBJ2-7, with D perhaps TRBD2 (5 bases). This CDR3 is 14 amino acids long. Germline values: CDR1 SQVTM, CDR2 ANQGSEA. V was pared by 4 bases and J by 6 bases, with 19 bases between.

About this clone: The junction departs from the called germline gene at one end, perhaps through a read error. This rearrangement joins TRBV7-7 to TRBJ2-2, with D tentatively TRBD1 (7 bases). Germline CDR1 reads SSHAT; CDR2 reads FNYEAQ (reference sequence). This CDR3 contains 19 residues. The CDR3 bases are TGTGCTAGCAGCCCGACCCATAGCGGTCTGACAGGGAGCACCGGGGAGCTGTTTTTT. It translates to CASSPTHSGLTGSTGELFF.

The chain joins TRBV10-1 to TRBJ1-3; D remains ambiguous. V lost 3 bases and J lost 2, with 8 bases in between. The CDR3 is 14 amino acids. CDR1 is WNHNN, CDR2 SYGVQD, per germline (reference sequence). The CDR3 protein is CASSDQRPGNTIYF. The CDR3 DNA reads TGCGCCAGCAGTGACCAGAGGCCTGGAAACACCATATATTTT.

This chain joins TRBV7-2 and TRBJ2-5; no definite D call. The CDR3 sequence is 14 residues long. The ends were cut back, 1 base at V and 1 base at J, with 7 bases in the middle. Per the germline V gene, CDR1 is SGHTA and CDR2 is FQGNSA. The CDR3 coding sequence is TGTGCCAGCAGCTTAGGGTTGCGCCAAGAGACCCAGTACTTC. This translates into CASSLGLRQETQYF.